This T cell receptor (beta chain) came from a study of identical twins. Study findings and constraints: Twins showed weaker excess sharing in their beta out-of-frame sequences.

Looked up from germline, CDR1 is SGHRS and CDR2 is YFSETQ. The CDR3 is 16 amino acids. V lost 0 bases and J lost 5, with 18 bases in between. TCRdb fed the 5' RACE reads into MiXCR, producing one record per CDR3 protein. The data show about 240,000 distinct CDR3 sequences, over 9.5% seen once. At least ten counts were recorded for this clonotype. Its antigen is not known. Material for sequencing was memory T cells sorted from blood. V gene TRBV5-1 combines with J gene TRBJ2-7; a weak D match, TRBD1 (6 bases). The clonotype comes from a man between 50 and 59 years old in good health. The DNA of the CDR3 is TGCGCCAGCAGCTTGGGTTCGGGACACAATCCCCACGAGCAGTACTTC. This codes for CASSLGSGHNPHEQYF.